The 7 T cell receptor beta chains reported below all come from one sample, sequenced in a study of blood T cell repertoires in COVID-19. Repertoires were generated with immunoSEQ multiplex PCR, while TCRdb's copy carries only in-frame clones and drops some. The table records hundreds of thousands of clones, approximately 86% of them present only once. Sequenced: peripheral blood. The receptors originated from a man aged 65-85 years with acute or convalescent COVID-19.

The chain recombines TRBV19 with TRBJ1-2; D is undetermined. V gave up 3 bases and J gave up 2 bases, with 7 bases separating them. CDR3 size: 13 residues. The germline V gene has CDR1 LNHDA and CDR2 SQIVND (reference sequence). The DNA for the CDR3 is TGTGCCAGTAGTATGCGGCAGAACTATGGCTACACCTTC. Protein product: CASSMRQNYGYTF.

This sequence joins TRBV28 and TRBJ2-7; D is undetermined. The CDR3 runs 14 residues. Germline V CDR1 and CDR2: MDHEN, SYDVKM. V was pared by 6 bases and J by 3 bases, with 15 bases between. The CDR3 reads CASSFPTESYEQYF. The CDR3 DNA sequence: TGTGCCAGCAGCTTCCCGACTGAAAGCTACGAGCAGTACTTC.

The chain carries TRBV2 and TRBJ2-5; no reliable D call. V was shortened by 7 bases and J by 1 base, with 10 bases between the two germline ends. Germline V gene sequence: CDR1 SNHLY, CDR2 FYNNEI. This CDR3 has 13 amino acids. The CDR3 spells CASTSDIQETQYF. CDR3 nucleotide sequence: TGTGCCAGCACCTCCGACATCCAAGAGACCCAGTACTTC.

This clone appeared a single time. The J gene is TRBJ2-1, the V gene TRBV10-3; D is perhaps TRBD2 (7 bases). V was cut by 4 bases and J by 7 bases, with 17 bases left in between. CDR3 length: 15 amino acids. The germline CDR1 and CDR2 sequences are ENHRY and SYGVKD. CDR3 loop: CAISAEGRGGNEQFF. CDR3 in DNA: TGTGCCATCAGTGCGGAGGGAAGGGGGGGTAATGAGCAGTTCTTC.

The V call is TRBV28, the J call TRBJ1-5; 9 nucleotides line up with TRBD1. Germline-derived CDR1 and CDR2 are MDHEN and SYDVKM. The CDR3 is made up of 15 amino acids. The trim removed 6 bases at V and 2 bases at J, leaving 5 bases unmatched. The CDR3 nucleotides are TGTGCCAGCAGACCGGGACAGGGAGGCAATCAGCCCCAGCATTTT. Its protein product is CASRPGQGGNQPQHF.

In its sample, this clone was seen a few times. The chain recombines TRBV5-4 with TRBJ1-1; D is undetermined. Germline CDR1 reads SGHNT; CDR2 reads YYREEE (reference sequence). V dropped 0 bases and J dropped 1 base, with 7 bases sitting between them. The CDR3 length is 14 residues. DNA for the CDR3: TGTGCCAGCAGCTTGGCTGGCCAGAACACTGAAGCTTTCTTT. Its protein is CASSLAGQNTEAFF.

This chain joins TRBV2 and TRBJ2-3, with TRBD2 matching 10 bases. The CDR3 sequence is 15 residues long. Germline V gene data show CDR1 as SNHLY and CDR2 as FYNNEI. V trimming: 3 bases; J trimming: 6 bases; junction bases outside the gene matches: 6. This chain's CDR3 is CASSEGLAGADTQYF. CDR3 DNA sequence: TGTGCCAGCAGTGAGGGGCTAGCGGGAGCCGATACGCAGTATTTT.